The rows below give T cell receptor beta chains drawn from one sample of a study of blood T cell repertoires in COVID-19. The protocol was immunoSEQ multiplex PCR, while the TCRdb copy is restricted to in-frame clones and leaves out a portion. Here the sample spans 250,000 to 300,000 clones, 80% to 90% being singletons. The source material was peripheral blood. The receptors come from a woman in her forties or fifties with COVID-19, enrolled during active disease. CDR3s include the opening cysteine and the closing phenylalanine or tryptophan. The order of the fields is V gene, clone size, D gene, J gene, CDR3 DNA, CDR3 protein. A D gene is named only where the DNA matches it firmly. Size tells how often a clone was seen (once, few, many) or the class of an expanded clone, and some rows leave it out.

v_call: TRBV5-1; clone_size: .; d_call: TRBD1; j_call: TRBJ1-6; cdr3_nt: TGCGCCAGCAGCTTTCGGGACAGGGGGCATGGATACGATAATTCACCCCTCCACTTT; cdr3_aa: CASSFRDRGHGYDNSPLHF
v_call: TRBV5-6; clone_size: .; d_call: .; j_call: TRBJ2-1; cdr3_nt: TGTGCCAGCAGCTGGAAAGCGACTAGACCCAATGAGCAGTTCTTC; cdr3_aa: CASSWKATRPNEQFF
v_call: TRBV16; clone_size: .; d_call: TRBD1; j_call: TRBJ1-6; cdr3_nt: TGTGCCAGCAGCCATACAGGGGCCGCAGATAATTCACCCCTCCACTTT; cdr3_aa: CASSHTGAADNSPLHF
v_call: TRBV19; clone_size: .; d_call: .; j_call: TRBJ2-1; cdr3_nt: TGTGCCAGTAGTATAGGCAGCTACAATGAGCAGTTCTTC; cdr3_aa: CASSIGSYNEQFF
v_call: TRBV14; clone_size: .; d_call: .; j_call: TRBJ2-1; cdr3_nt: TGTGCCAGCAGCCAAGGCTTATTGGTGCGTGAGCAGTTCTTC; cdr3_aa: CASSQGLLVREQFF
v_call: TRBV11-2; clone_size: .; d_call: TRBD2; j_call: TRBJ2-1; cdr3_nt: TGTGCCAGCAGCTTACTAGCGGGAGATCTATTTGAGCAGTTCTTC; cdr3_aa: CASSLLAGDLFEQFF
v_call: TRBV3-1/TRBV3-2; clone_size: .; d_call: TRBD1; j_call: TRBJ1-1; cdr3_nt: TGTGCCAGCAGCCAATGGGGACAGGGGGTGGCCCCTGAAGCTTTCTTT; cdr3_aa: CASSQWGQGVAPEAFF
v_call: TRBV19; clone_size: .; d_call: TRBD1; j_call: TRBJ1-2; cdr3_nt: TGTGCCAGTAGTCCCGGGACAGCGGCCAACTATGGCTACACCTTC; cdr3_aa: CASSPGTAANYGYTF
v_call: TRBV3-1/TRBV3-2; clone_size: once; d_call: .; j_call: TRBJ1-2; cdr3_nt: TGTGCCAGCAGCCAAGAGTCCGACTATGGCTACACCTTC; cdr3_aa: CASSQESDYGYTF
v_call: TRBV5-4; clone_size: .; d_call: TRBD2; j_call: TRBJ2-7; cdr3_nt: TGTGCCAGCAGCTCCCGACTAGCGGGAGGTCGGCTGGACCCCTACGAGCAGTACTTC; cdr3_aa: CASSSRLAGGRLDPYEQYF
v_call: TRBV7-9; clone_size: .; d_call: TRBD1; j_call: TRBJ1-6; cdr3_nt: TGTGCCAGCAGCCTTAGACGGACAGGGAGAAATTCACCCCTCCACTTT; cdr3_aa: CASSLRRTGRNSPLHF
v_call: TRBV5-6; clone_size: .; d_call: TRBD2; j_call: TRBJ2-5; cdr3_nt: TGTGCCAGCAGCTTGACAGGGACTAGCGAGACCCAGTACTTC; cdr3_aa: CASSLTGTSETQYF